Detailed here is one TCR beta chain. The antigen is undetermined. With a J-beta primer mix and a sample-barcoded 5' primer, a second PCR ran 7 to 11 cycles. Tags on each cDNA molecule came from a template-switch adaptor with 12 random nucleotides. TCRdb called the 5' RACE reads again in MiXCR, with one record for every CDR3 protein. The repertoire holds some 860,000 distinct CDR3 sequences, with 45% to 70% as singletons. The data belong to a study of blood T cells in healthy people across ages. Study results and caveats: The long-lived group displayed more naive CD4+ cells, plus higher diversity, than the aged donors did.

CDR3 length equals 14 residues. Trimming shortened V by 6 bases and J by 3 bases, and 14 bases separated the two germline ends. Germline V lookup: CDR1 MDHEN, CDR2 SYDVKM. Isolated PBMCs totaled at least 6 million in each sample. Sequenced material: blood. The receptor comes from a man aged 35 to 55 in good health. This chain joins TRBV28 and TRBJ2-5; D ambiguous. The CDR3 loop reads CASREGWSKETQYF. CDR3 DNA: TGTGCCAGCAGGGAAGGGTGGTCCAAAGAGACCCAGTACTTC.